Listed here are 21 T cell receptor beta chains from one sample, sequenced in a study of shared clonotypes between healthy human individuals. Here immunoSEQ multiplex PCR was the method, and the copy in TCRdb shows in-frame clones only, minus some. The repertoire holds fewer than 1.8 million clones, with about 98.5% as singletons. Sequenced input: naive CD4+ T cells sorted from blood. Specified subset: CD45RA+ positively selected. These receptors were taken from a man aged 30 to 39 in good health.

This chain uses TRBV4-1 with TRBJ1-3; 10 bases fit TRBD1. CDR3 length equals 21 residues. V dropped 0 bases and J dropped 0; count of bases not matched to a gene: 14. Germline CDR1 MGHRA, CDR2 YSYEKL. The CDR3 DNA sequence: TGCGCCAGCAGCCAAGAGGGATCGGGACAGGGGACAAGGATCTCTGGAAACACCATATATTTT. This encodes CASSQEGSGQGTRISGNTIYF.

The chain uses TRBV7-6 and TRBJ1-3; D may be TRBD1 (6 bases). There are 14 residues in the CDR3. V dropped 3 bases and J dropped 6 bases, with 12 bases sitting between them. Germline assignment: CDR1 SGHVS and CDR2 FNYEAQ. In nucleotides, the CDR3 is TGTGCCAGCAGCTTTGGGGGCGCAGAAAACACCATATATTTT. Translating it yields CASSFGGAENTIYF. The full variable domain, completed using reference TRBV7-6 and TRBJ1-3, is GAGVSQSPRYKVTKRGQDVALRCDPISGHVSLYWYRQALGQGPEFLTYFNYEAQQDKSGLPNDRFSAERPEGSISTLTIQRTEQRDSAMYRCASSFGGAENTIYFGEGSWLTVV.

The V gene is TRBV30, the J gene TRBJ2-1; 9 nucleotides line up with TRBD2. The CDR3 covers 15 residues. V lost 0 bases to trimming and J lost 7 bases; unmatched junction nucleotides: 7. From germline, CDR1 is GTSNPN and CDR2 SVGIG (reference sequence). Here the CDR3 DNA reads TGTGCCTGGAGTGTAGGTCTAGCGGGAAGGAATGAGCAGTTCTTC. Amino acid sequence: CAWSVGLAGRNEQFF. The full variable domain, its missing parts supplied by reference TRBV30 and TRBJ2-1, is SQTIHQWPATLVQPVGSPLSLECTVEGTSNPNLYWYRQAAGRGLQLLFYSVGIGQISSEVPQNLSASRPQDRQFILSSKKLLLSDSGFYLCAWSVGLAGRNEQFFGPGTRLTVL.

The chain has TRBV25-1 and TRBJ1-1; the D gene is possibly TRBD1 (6 bases). Trimming took off 4 bases at V and 9 bases at J, with 24 bases between the two ends. The germline V gene has CDR1 MGHDK and CDR2 SYGVNS. The CDR3 length is 16 residues. The CDR3 nucleotides are TGTGCCAGCAGTGCCGTTCACAGGGCTGGCGTCTTGAAAGCTTTCTTT. As protein: CASSAVHRAGVLKAFF.

The chain couples TRBV10-1 to TRBJ2-3; D might be TRBD2 (7 bases). Germline V gene sequence: CDR1 WNHNN, CDR2 SYGVQD (reference sequence). There are 14 residues in the CDR3. Trimming took off 7 bases at V and 5 bases at J, with 16 bases between the two ends. This chain's CDR3 is CASTRGGVGDTQYF. CDR3 bases: TGCGCCAGCACTAGAGGGGGGGTCGGAGATACGCAGTATTTT.

V usage is TRBV19 and J usage is TRBJ1-2; D ambiguous. The V gene lost 5 bases and the J gene lost 2 bases, with 3 bases spanning the gap. The CDR3 has 11 residues. Per germline, CDR1 LNHDA and CDR2 SQIVND (reference sequence). For the CDR3, the DNA is TGTGCCAGTAGTCAGAACTATGGCTACACCTTC. Amino acid sequence: CASSQNYGYTF. Looking up the rest from reference TRBV19 and TRBJ1-2 gives the full variable domain: DGGITQSPKYLFRKEGQNVTLSCEQNLNHDAMYWYRQDPGQGLRLIYYSQIVNDFQKGDIAEGYSVSREKKESFPLTVTSAQKNPTAFYLCASSQNYGYTFGSGTRLTVV.

This chain links TRBV11-2 with TRBJ1-1; tentatively, D is TRBD1 (5 bases). V lost 1 base to trimming and J lost 0 bases, with 9 bases between them. The CDR3 extends over 15 amino acids. The germline CDR1 and CDR2 sequences are SGHAT and FQNNGV. The CDR3 DNA reads TGTGCCAGCAGCTTAGCCGACAGATTGAACACTGAAGCTTTCTTT. Its protein product is CASSLADRLNTEAFF. Looking up the rest from reference TRBV11-2 and TRBJ1-1 gives the full variable domain: EAGVAQSPRYKIIEKRQSVAFWCNPISGHATLYWYQQILGQGPKLLIQFQNNGVVDDSQLPKDRFSAERLKGVDSTLKIQPAKLEDSAVYLCASSLADRLNTEAFFGQGTRLTVV.

The genes are TRBV9 and TRBJ2-7, with D uncertain. V was shortened by 4 bases and J by 2 bases, with 10 bases between the two germline ends. CDR1 is SGDLS, CDR2 YYNGEE, per germline. The CDR3 is 13 amino acids. CDR3 DNA: TGTGCCAGCAGCAGCACAGATACCTACGAGCAGTACTTC. It encodes CASSSTDTYEQYF.

DNA for the CDR3: TGTGCCAGCAGCCAAGAACCCCGGGACAGGGGGTACAATGAGCAGTTCTTC. It codes for CASSQEPRDRGYNEQFF. The J gene is TRBJ2-1, the V gene TRBV4-2, with TRBD1 identical over 11 bases. V lost 0 bases to trimming and J lost 4 bases; unmatched junction nucleotides: 5. This CDR3 is built from 17 residues. CDR1 and CDR2 (germline): LGHNA, YNFKEQ.

The chain employs TRBV11-2 and TRBJ2-3, with D possibly being TRBD2 (6 bases). Between the trimmed V and J ends, which lost 4 bases and 2 bases, there was a span of 19 bases. The CDR3 runs 17 residues. Germline assignment: CDR1 SGHAT and CDR2 FQNNGV. The CDR3 sequence is CASSSLLAPLYTDTQYF. CDR3 sequence (DNA): TGTGCCAGCAGCTCCCTCCTAGCGCCCCTTTACACAGATACGCAGTATTTT.

The chain couples TRBV10-3 to TRBJ2-7, with TRBD2 matching 8 bases. This CDR3 is built from 15 residues. Germline V gives CDR1 ENHRY, CDR2 SYGVKD. Germline trimming cut 4 bases from V and 5 bases from J; bases unmatched to any gene: 10. CDR3 DNA sequence: TGTGCCATCAGTGGGCCCGGGACTAGAAATCACGAGCAGTACTTC. It specifies CAISGPGTRNHEQYF.

This clone was observed once. The V and J genes are TRBV27 and TRBJ2-7; 10 bases align to TRBD1. CDR3 length: 13 amino acids. From germline, CDR1 is MNHEY and CDR2 SMNVEV (reference sequence). J lost 3 bases, V lost 6 bases, and 2 bases had no gene match. CDR3 residues: CASSRTGGYEQYF. In DNA, the CDR3 is TGTGCCAGCAGCCGGACAGGGGGCTACGAGCAGTACTTC.

The genes are TRBV7-2 and TRBJ1-5, with TRBD1 matching over 7 bases. Trimming removed 4 bases from V and 3 bases from J; junction bases left unmatched: 15. Germline V gene sequence: CDR1 SGHTA, CDR2 FQGNSA. CDR3 size: 18 residues. Here the CDR3 DNA reads TGTGCCAGCAGCTCGTCCTCAACGACAGGGTCTCACAATCAGCCCCAGCATTTT. It codes for CASSSSSTTGSHNQPQHF.

This clone has just one count. The identical CDR3 is also encoded by other nucleotide sequences in the sample. The chain employs TRBV9 and TRBJ2-7, with D hard to call. Germline CDR1 SGDLS, CDR2 YYNGEE. This CDR3 is built from 14 residues. With 0 bases removed from V and 0 bases from J, the gap between germline ends came to 7 bases. This CDR3 reads CASSVAASSYEQYF. CDR3 coding DNA: TGTGCCAGCAGCGTAGCGGCTAGCTCCTACGAGCAGTACTTC.

The rearrangement uses TRBV5-1 and TRBJ2-7; D not resolved. The CDR3 extends over 14 amino acids. V lost 0 bases and J lost 0, with 7 bases in between. Germline V gene data show CDR1 as SGHRS and CDR2 as YFSETQ. In DNA, the CDR3 is TGCGCCAGCAGCTTGGACAGACACTCCTACGAGCAGTACTTC. Translating gives CASSLDRHSYEQYF.

Regarding this clone: Other DNA sequences of this sample code for an identical CDR3. The rearrangement joins TRBV9 to TRBJ1-1; D might be TRBD1 (6 bases). V was cut by 4 bases and J by 0 bases, with 13 bases left in between. The CDR3 totals 15 residues. The germline V gene has CDR1 SGDLS and CDR2 YYNGEE. CDR3: CASSPRGTLNTEAFF. For the CDR3, the DNA is TGTGCCAGCAGCCCCCGGGGGACACTGAACACTGAAGCTTTCTTT. The full variable domain, its missing parts supplied by reference TRBV9 and TRBJ1-1, is DSGVTQTPKHLITATGQRVTLRCSPRSGDLSVYWYQQSLDQGLQFLIQYYNGEERAKGNILERFSAQQFPDLHSELNLSSLELGDSALYFCASSPRGTLNTEAFFGQGTRLTVV.

The V and J genes are TRBV5-6 and TRBJ2-7, with D possibly matching TRBD1 (5 bases). The CDR3 runs 15 residues. The germline CDR1 and CDR2 sequences are SGHDT and YYEEEE. Trimming removed 3 bases at V and 2 bases at J, with 15 bases between. CDR3 bases: TGTGCCAGCAGCTGGCGCAGGACAAGGACCTACGAGCAGTACTTC. Amino acids: CASSWRRTRTYEQYF.

Comment on this clone: Other nucleotide sequences in the sample specify the same CDR3. The V and J genes are TRBV29-1 and TRBJ2-7; TRBD2 might be the D (6 bases). Germline lookup yields CDR1 SQVTM and CDR2 ANQGSEA. The CDR3 runs 12 residues. Trimming left V 6 bases short and J 0 bases short, with 9 bases between. For the CDR3, the DNA is TGCAGCGTGGGGGGAAGCTCCTACGAGCAGTACTTC. As protein: CSVGGSSYEQYF.

V usage is TRBV5-1 and J usage is TRBJ2-3; a possible D gene is TRBD2 (5 bases). Germline V gives CDR1 SGHRS, CDR2 YFSETQ. The V and J ends lost 4 bases and 2 bases respectively, with 11 bases between them. CDR3 length: 14 amino acids. CDR3 sequence reads: CASSQTTNTDTQYF. As DNA, the CDR3 is TGCGCCAGCAGCCAGACTACAAACACAGATACGCAGTATTTT.

This clone came up once. The same CDR3 arises from other DNA sequences in this sample as well. This chain uses TRBV5-1 with TRBJ2-7; maybe TRBD1 (5 bases). In germline, CDR1 is SGHRS, CDR2 YFSETQ. Trimming stripped 0 bases from V and 3 bases from J, with 7 bases between. The CDR3 is made up of 13 amino acids. The CDR3 region has the DNA TGCGCCAGCAGCTTGGCCACAGGCTACGAGCAGTACTTC. This codes for CASSLATGYEQYF.

J is TRBJ2-1 and V is TRBV11-2; D may be TRBD2 (6 bases). Germline V gives CDR1 SGHAT, CDR2 FQNNGV. This CDR3 is 14 amino acids long. V was trimmed by 0 bases and J by 9 bases, leaving 12 bases between them. This CDR3 reads CASSLEGDFFEQFF. CDR3 bases: TGTGCCAGCAGCTTAGAGGGGGACTTTTTTGAGCAGTTCTTC.